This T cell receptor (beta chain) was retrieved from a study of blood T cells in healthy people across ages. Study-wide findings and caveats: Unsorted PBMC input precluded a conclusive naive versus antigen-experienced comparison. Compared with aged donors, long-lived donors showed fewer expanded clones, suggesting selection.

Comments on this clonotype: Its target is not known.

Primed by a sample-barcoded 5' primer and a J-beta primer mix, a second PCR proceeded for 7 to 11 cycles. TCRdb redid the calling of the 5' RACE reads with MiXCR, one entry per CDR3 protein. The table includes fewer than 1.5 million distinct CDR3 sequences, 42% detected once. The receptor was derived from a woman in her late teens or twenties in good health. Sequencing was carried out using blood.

The CDR3 here is CASSPRTGGFTGELFF. The CDR3 DNA follows: TGTGCCAGCAGCCCTCGGACAGGGGGCTTCACCGGGGAGCTGTTTTTT. This chain joins TRBV7-2 and TRBJ2-2; 11 positions agree with TRBD1. The CDR3 runs to 16 residues. Germline V gene data show CDR1 as SGHTA and CDR2 as FQGNSA. Germline trimming cut 5 bases from V and 4 bases from J; bases unmatched to any gene: 6. Using reference TRBV7-2 and TRBJ2-2 for the parts outside the CDR3, the full variable domain is GAGVSQSPSNKVTEKGKDVELRCDPISGHTALYWYRQSLGQGLEFLIYFQGNSAPDKSGLPSDRFSAERTGGSVSTLTIQRTQQEDSAVYLCASSPRTGGFTGELFFGEGSRLTVL.